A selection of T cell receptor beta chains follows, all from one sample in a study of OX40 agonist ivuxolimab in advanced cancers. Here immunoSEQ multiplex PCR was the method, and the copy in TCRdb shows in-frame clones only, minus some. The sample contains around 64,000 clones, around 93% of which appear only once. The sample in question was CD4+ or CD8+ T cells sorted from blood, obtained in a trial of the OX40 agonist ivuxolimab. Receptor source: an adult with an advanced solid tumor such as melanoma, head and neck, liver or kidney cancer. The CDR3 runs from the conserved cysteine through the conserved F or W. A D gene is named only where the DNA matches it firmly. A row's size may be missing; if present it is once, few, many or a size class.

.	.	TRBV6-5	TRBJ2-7	TGTGCCAGCAGTTACTCGCAGGGTAGCTCCTACGAGCAGTACTTC	CASSYSQGSSYEQYF
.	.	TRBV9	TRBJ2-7	TGTGCCAGCAGCGTAGCGGACTTTAACTCCTACGAGCAGTACTTC	CASSVADFNSYEQYF
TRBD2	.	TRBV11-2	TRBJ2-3	TGTGCCAGCAGCTTAGCGGGAGGCCCAGATACGCAGTATTTT	CASSLAGGPDTQYF
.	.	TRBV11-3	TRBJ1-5	TGTGCCAGCAGCTTACATGGGGAGATGCCCCAGCATTTT	CASSLHGEMPQHF
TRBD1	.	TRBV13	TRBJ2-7	TGTGCCAGCAGCTCATCCGGGACAGGGAACGAGCAGTACTTC	CASSSSGTGNEQYF
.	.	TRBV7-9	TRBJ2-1	TGTGCCAGCAGCTTAGGAATAGCAGGGCCGAATGAGCAGTTCTTC	CASSLGIAGPNEQFF
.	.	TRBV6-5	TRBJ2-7	TGTGCCAGCACCCTTGGAGGGGCCACACACGAGCAGTACTTC	CASTLGGATHEQYF
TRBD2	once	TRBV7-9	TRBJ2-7	TGTGCCAGCAGCCCACTAGCGGGAGGGCCCGAGCAGTACTTC	CASSPLAGGPEQYF
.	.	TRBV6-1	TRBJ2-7	TGTGCCAGCGCCCGGGACTCGACCTACGAGCAGTACTTC	CASARDSTYEQYF
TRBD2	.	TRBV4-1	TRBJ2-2	TGCGCCAGCAGCCATTTGCGCGGGAGCCAATCCGGGGAGCTGCTTTTT	CASSHLRGSQSGELLF
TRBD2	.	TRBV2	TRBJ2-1	TGTGCCAGCAGTGAAGTAGCGGGAGGGCCGGAAAATGAGCAGTTCTTC	CASSEVAGGPENEQFF
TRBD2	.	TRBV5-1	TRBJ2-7	TGCGCCAGCAGCTTGGCCCAGACTAGCGGGAGAGCCTACGAGCAGTACTTC	CASSLAQTSGRAYEQYF
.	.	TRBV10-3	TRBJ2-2	TGTGCCATCAGTCAGGGGACCGGGGAGCTGTTTTTT	CAISQGTGELFF
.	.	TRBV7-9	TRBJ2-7	TGTGCCAGCAGCCTCGGGGGAGGTATCTACGAGCAGTACTTC	CASSLGGGIYEQYF
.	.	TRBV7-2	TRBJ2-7	TGTGCCAGCAGCTTACCCGGACAGATATCGGCCTACGAGCAGTACTTC	CASSLPGQISAYEQYF
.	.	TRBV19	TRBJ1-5	TGTGCCAGTAGTATAGTCGGGCAGCCCCAGCATTTT	CASSIVGQPQHF
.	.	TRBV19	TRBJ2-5	TGTGCCAGTAGTATAGAGACAGACCAAGAGACCCAGTACTTC	CASSIETDQETQYF
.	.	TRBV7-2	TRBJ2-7	TGTGCCAGCAGCGAAACAGGGTCCTTCTACGAGCAGTACTTC	CASSETGSFYEQYF
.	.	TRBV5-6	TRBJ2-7	TGTGCCAGCAGCTTGGTACAGGGTACCTACGAGCAGTACTTC	CASSLVQGTYEQYF
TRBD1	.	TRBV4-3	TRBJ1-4	TGCGCCAGCAGCCAAGATCGACAGGGGGAGGGCGAAAAACTGTTTTTT	CASSQDRQGEGEKLFF
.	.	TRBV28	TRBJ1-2	TGTGCCAGCAGTTTCCACAGTCCCGAGGTGGCTAACTATGGCTACACCTTC	CASSFHSPEVANYGYTF
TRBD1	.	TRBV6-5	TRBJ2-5	TGTGCCAGCAGTCGGACAGGTCATCAAGAGACCCAGTACTTC	CASSRTGHQETQYF
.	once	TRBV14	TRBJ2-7	TGTGCCACCAGCCAATCGGCTTACGGCTCCCACGAGCAGTCCTTC	CATSQSAYGSHEQSF
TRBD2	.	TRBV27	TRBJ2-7	TGTGCCAGCAGTCCCGGGGGGTGGGGGACGAGAACCTACGAGCAGTACTTC	CASSPGGWGTRTYEQYF
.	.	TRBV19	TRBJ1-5	TGTGCCAGTAGTATAGATCCCGTCGGGATTGGAAATCAGCCCCAGCATTTT	CASSIDPVGIGNQPQHF
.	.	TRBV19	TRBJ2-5	TGTGCCAGTAGTAGAGAAACCAGTGTGGAGACCCAGTACTTC	CASSRETSVETQYF
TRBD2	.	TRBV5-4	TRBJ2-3	TGTGCCAGCAGCCGAAGGGCTAGCGGGAGGCAGGGAGATACGCAGTATTTT	CASSRRASGRQGDTQYF
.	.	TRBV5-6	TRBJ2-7	TGTGCCAGCAGCCTTTTTAGCGGCTACGAGCAGTACTTC	CASSLFSGYEQYF
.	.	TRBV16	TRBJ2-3	TGTGCCAGCAGCCAATTGGAAGATACGCAGTATTTT	CASSQLEDTQYF
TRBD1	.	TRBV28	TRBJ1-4	TGTGCCAGCAGAAAGGACAGGGCCAATGAAAAACTGTTTTTT	CASRKDRANEKLFF
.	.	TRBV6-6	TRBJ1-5	TGTGCCAGCGGGGGGCTTCAGCCCCAGCATTTT	CASGGLQPQHF
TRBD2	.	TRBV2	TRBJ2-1	TGTGCCAGCAGTCCCGAGGGACTAGCGCCTTACAATGAGCAGTTCTTC	CASSPEGLAPYNEQFF
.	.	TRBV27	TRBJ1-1	TGTGCCAGCAGACCCGTGACAGGAATGAACACTGAAGCTTTCTTT	CASRPVTGMNTEAFF
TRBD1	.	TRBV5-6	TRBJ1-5	TGTGCCAGCAGCGGGGGGACAGCTAATCAGCCCCAGCATTTT	CASSGGTANQPQHF
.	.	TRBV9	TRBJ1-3	TGTGCCAGCAGCGGCAGCTCTGGAAACACCATATATTTT	CASSGSSGNTIYF
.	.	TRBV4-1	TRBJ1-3	TGCGCCAGCAGCCTGGACTCTGGAAACACCATATATTTT	CASSLDSGNTIYF
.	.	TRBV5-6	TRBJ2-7	TGTGCCAGCAGCTTGGTTGTCGCAGGATTCGACGAGCAGTACTTC	CASSLVVAGFDEQYF
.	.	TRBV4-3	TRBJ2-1	TGCGCCAGCAGCCAAGTCTACAATGAGCAGTTCTTC	CASSQVYNEQFF
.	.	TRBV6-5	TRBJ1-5	TGTGCCAGCAGTTACCAGGGTAGCAATCAGCCCCAGCATTTT	CASSYQGSNQPQHF
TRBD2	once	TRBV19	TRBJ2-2	TGTGCCAGTACCCCCCTAGAAGGGACTAGCGGGAGGGCCGGGGAGCTGTTTTTT	CASTPLEGTSGRAGELFF
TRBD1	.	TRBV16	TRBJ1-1	TGTGCCAGCAGCCAGGCGGGACAGGGGGCGATGGGGAACACTGAAGCTTTCTTT	CASSQAGQGAMGNTEAFF
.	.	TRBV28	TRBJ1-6	TGTGCCAGCAGTCTGCCCACCACTGATTCACCCCTCCACTTT	CASSLPTTDSPLHF
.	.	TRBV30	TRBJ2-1	TGTGCCTGGACCGTGGGAAACGAGCAGTTCTTC	CAWTVGNEQFF
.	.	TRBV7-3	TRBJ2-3	TGTGCCAGCAGCACTGGGCCAGGAAGCACAGATACGCAGTATTTT	CASSTGPGSTDTQYF
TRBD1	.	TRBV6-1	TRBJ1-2	TGTGCCAGCAGTGAAGCCGCCCCCGGGACAGGGGATGGCTACACCTTC	CASSEAAPGTGDGYTF
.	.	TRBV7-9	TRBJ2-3	TGTGCCAGCAGCTTAGCGCTCGGAGGGTCTGCAGATACGCAGTATTTT	CASSLALGGSADTQYF
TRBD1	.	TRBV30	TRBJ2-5	TGTGCCTGGAGTGTTGGGCAGGGGGCAGAGACCCAGTACTTC	CAWSVGQGAETQYF
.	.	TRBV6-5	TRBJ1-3	TGTGCCAGCACCGGGACACACTCTGGAAACACCATATATTTT	CASTGTHSGNTIYF
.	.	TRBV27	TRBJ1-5	TGTGCCAGCAGTAGCGGGTGGCAGCCCCAGCATTTT	CASSSGWQPQHF
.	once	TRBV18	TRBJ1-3	TGTGCCAGCTCACCTGAGGACTCTGGAAACACCATATATTTT	CASSPEDSGNTIYF
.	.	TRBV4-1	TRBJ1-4	TGCGCCAGCAGCCTACGAGAGGGAAATGAAAAACTGTTTTTT	CASSLREGNEKLFF
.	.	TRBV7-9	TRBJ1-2	TGTGCCAGCAGCTTACCGCAGGTTGCGGATGGCTACACCTTC	CASSLPQVADGYTF
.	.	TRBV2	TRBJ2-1	TGTGCCAGCAGTGAAAAGTCGGGGCCCTCTCCTGGGGGTGAGCAGTTCTTC	CASSEKSGPSPGGEQFF
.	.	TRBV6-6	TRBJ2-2	TGTGCCAGTATCGACGGAGCGAACACCGGGGAGCTGTTTTTT	CASIDGANTGELFF
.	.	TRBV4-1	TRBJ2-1	TGCGCCAGCAGCCAAGATCGGACCCTGGGCGATGAGCAGTTCTTC	CASSQDRTLGDEQFF
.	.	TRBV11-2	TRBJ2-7	TGTGCCAGCAGAACAGGGACGCACGAGCAGTACTTC	CASRTGTHEQYF
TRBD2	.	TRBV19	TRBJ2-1	TGTGCCAGTAGTATAGGTCAGGGAGCGGGAGTTGGGAATGAGCAGTTCTTC	CASSIGQGAGVGNEQFF
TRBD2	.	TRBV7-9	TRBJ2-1	TGTGCCAGCAGCCCCCAAGCGGGAGGGCGCGAGCAGTTCTTC	CASSPQAGGREQFF
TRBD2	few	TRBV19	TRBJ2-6	TGTGCCAGTAGTCCCGACGGGGGGTTGGGGGCCAACGTCCTGACTTTC	CASSPDGGLGANVLTF